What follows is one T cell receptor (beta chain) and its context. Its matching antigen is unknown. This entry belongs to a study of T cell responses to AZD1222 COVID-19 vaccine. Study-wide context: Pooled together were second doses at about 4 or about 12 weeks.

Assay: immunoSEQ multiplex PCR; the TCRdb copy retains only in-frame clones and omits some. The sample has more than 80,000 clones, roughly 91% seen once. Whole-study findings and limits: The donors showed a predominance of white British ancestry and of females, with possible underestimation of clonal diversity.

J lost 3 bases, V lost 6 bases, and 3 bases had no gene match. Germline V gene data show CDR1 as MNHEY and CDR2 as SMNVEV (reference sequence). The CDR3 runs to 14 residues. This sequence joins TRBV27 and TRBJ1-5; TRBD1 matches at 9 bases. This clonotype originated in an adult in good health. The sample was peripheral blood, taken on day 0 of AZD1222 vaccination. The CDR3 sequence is CASSTGGSNQPQHF. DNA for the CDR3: TGTGCCAGCAGCACAGGGGGCTCCAATCAGCCCCAGCATTTT.